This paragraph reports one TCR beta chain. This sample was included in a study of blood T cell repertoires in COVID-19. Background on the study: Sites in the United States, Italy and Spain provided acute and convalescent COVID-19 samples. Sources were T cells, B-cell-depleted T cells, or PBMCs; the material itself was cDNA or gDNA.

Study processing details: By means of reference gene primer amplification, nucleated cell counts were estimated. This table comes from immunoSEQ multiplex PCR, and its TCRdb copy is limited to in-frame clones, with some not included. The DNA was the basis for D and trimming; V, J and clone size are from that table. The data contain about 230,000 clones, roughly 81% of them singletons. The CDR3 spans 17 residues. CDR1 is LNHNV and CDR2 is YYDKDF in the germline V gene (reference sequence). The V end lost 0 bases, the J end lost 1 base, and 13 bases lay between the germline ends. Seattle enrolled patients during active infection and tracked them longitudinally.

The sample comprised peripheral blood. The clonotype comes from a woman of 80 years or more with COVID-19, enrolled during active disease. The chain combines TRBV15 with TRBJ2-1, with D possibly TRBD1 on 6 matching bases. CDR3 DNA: TGTGCCACCAGCAGAGAAGGTCCCACAGGGTCCTACAATGAGCAGTTCTTC. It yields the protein CATSREGPTGSYNEQFF.